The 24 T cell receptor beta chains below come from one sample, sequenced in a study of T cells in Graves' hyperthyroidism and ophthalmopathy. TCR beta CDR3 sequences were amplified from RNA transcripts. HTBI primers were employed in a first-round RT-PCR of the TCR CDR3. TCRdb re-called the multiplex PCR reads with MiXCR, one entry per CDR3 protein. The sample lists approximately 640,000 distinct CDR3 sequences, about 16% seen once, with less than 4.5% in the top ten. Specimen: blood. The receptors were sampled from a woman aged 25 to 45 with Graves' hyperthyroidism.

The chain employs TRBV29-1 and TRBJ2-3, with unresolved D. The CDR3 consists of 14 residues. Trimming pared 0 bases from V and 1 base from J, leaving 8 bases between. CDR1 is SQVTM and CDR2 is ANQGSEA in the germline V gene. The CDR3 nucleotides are TGCAGCGTTGAAGATACAGTCGGCACAGATACGCAGTATTTT. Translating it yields CSVEDTVGTDTQYF.

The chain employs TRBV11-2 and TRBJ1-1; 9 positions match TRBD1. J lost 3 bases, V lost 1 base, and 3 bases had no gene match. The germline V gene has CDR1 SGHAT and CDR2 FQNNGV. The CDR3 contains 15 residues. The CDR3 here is CASSLAGQGYTEAFF. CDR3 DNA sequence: TGTGCCAGCAGCTTAGCGGGACAGGGCTACACTGAAGCTTTCTTT.

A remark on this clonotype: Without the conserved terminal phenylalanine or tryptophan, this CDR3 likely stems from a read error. CDR3 region: CASNAHDEQYL. CDR3 DNA sequence: TGCGCCAGTAACGCTCATGACGAGCAGTACCTC. The chain has TRBV5-1 and TRBJ2-7; D is unclear. Germline V CDR1 and CDR2: SGHRS, YFSETQ. The germline V and J ends were trimmed by 8 bases and 5 bases, with 11 bases remaining between them. This CDR3 has 11 amino acids.

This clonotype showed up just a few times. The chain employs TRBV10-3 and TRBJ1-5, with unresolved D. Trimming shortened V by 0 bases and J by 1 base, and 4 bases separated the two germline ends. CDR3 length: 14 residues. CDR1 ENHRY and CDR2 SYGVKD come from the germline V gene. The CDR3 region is CAISESSSNQPQHF. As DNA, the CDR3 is TGTGCCATCAGTGAGTCATCAAGCAATCAGCCCCAGCATTTT.

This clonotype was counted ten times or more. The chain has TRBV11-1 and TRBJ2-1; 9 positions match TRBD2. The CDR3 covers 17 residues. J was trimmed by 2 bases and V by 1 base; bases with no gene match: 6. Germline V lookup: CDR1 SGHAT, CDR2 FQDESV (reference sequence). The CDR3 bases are TGTGCCAGCAGCTTAGGGGCGGCGGGAGGGCCCTACAATGAGCAGTTCTTC. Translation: CASSLGAAGGPYNEQFF.

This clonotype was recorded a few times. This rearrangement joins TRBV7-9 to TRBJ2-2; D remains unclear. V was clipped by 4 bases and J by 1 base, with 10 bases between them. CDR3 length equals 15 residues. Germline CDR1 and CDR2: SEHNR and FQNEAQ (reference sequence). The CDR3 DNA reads TGTGCCAGCAGCTCACTTGGCGGGAACACCGGGGAGCTGTTTTTT. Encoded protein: CASSSLGGNTGELFF.

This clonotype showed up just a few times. The CDR3 protein is CASSISLYQPQHF. DNA of the CDR3: TGTGCCAGTAGTATAAGCCTATATCAGCCCCAGCATTTT. The rearrangement uses TRBV19 and TRBJ1-5; the D is unclear. CDR1 is LNHDA and CDR2 is SQIVND in the germline V gene (reference sequence). With 2 bases removed from V and 5 bases from J, the gap between germline ends came to 7 bases. CDR3 size: 13 residues.

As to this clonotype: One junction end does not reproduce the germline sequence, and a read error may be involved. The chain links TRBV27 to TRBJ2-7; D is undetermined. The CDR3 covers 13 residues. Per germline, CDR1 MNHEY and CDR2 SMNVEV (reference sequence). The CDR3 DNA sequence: TGTGCCAGCGGTTTAAGCGCGGCCTACGAGCAGTACTTC. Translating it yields CASGLSAAYEQYF.

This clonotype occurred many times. DNA of the CDR3: TGCGCCAGCAGCTTGGAGTCCGGTCTGCCCAGGGGTAACTATGGCTACACCTTC. Protein product: CASSLESGLPRGNYGYTF. The J gene is TRBJ1-2, the V gene TRBV5-1, with D tentatively TRBD1 (6 bases). V lost 0 bases and J 1 base, leaving 19 bases between the germline ends. This CDR3 contains 18 residues. Germline V gene data show CDR1 as SGHRS and CDR2 as YFSETQ.

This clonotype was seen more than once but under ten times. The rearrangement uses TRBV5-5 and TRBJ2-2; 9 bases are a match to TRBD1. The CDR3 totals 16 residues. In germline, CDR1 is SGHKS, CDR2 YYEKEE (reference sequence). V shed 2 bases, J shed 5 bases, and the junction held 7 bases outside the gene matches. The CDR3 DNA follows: TGTGCCAGCAGCTTCCCCGGGACAGGGCGAACCGGGGAGCTGTTTTTT. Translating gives CASSFPGTGRTGELFF. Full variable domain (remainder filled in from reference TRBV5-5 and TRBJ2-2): DAGVTQSPTHLIKTRGQQVTLRCSPISGHKSVSWYQQVLGQGPQFIFQYYEKEERGRGNFPDRFSARQFPNYSSELNVNALLLGDSALYLCASSFPGTGRTGELFFGEGSRLTVL.

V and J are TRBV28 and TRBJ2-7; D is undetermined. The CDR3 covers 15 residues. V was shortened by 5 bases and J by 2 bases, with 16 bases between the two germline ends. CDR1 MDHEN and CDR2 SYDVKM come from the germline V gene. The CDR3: CASSTSRVVTYEQYF. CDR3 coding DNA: TGTGCCAGCAGTACCTCCCGGGTGGTGACCTACGAGCAGTACTTC.

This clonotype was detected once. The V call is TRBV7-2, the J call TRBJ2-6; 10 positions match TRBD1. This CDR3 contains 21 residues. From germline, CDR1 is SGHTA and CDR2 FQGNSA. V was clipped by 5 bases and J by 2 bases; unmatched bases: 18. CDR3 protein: CASSHPALRDRGRAGANVLTF. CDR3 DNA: TGTGCCAGCAGCCACCCCGCCCTGCGGGACAGGGGACGAGCTGGGGCCAACGTCCTGACTTTC.

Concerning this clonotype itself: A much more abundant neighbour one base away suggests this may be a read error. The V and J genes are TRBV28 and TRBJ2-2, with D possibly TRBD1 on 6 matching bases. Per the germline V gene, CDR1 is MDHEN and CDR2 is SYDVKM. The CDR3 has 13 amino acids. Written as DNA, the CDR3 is TGTGCCAGCCAGGACAGAAACACCGGGGACCTGTTTTTT. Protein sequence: CASQDRNTGDLFF.

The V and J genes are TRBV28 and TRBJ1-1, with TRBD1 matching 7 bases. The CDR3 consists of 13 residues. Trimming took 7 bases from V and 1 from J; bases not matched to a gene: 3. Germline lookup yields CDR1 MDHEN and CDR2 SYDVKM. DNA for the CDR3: TGTGCCAGCATCGACAGGGAGAACACTGAAGCTTTCTTT. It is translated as CASIDRENTEAFF.

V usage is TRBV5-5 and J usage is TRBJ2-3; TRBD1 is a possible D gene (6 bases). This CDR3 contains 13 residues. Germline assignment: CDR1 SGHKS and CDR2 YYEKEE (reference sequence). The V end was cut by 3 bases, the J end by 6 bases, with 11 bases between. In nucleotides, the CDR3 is TGTGCCAGCAGCTCAGGGGAATACGATACGCAGTATTTT. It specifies CASSSGEYDTQYF.

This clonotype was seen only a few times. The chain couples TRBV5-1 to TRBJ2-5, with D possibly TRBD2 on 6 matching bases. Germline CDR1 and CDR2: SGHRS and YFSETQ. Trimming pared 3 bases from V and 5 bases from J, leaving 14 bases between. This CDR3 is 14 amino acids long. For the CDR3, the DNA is TGCGCCAGCAGCTCCCAGGGAGGAGGCGAGACCCAGTACTTC. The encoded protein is CASSSQGGGETQYF.

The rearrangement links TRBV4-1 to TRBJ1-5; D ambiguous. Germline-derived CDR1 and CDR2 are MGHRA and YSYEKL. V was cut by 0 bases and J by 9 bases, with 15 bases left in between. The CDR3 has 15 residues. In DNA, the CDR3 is TGCGCCAGCAGCCAAGATGGTGGCAGTGGTTGGCCCCAGCATTTT. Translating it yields CASSQDGGSGWPQHF.

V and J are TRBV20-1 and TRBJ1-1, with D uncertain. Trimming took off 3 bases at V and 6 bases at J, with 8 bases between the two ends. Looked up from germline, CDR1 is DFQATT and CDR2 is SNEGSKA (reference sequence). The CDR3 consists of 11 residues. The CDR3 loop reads CSARVTAEAFF. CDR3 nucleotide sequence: TGCAGTGCTAGGGTTACAGCTGAAGCTTTCTTT.

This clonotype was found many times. CDR3 sequence reads: CASWGAGPYNEQFF. In DNA form, the CDR3 reads TGCGCCAGCTGGGGAGCGGGCCCCTACAATGAGCAGTTCTTC. This sequence joins TRBV5-1 and TRBJ2-1; maybe TRBD2 (6 bases). V lost 7 bases, J lost 2 bases, and 13 bases lay in between. CDR1 and CDR2 (germline): SGHRS, YFSETQ. The CDR3 spans 14 residues.

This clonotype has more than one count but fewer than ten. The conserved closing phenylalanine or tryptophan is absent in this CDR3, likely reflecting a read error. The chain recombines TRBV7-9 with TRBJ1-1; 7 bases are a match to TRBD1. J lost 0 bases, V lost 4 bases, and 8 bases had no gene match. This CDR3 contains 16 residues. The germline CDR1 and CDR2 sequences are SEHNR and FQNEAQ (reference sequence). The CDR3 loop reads CASSSSRDSMNTEAFS. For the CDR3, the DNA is TGTGCCAGCAGCTCGTCCCGGGACAGCATGAACACTGAAGCTTTCTCT.

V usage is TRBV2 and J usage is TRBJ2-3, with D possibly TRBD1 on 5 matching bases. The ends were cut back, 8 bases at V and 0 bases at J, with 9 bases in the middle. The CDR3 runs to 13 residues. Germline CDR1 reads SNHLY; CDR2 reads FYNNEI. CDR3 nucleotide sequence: TGTGCCAGCCGACAGACTAGCACAGATACGCAGTATTTT. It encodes CASRQTSTDTQYF.

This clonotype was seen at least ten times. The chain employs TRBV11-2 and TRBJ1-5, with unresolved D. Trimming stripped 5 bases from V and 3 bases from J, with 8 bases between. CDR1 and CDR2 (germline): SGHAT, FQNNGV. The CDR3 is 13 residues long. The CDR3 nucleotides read TGTGCCAGCAGCCCCCACCCCAATCAGCCCCAGCATTTT. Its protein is CASSPHPNQPQHF.

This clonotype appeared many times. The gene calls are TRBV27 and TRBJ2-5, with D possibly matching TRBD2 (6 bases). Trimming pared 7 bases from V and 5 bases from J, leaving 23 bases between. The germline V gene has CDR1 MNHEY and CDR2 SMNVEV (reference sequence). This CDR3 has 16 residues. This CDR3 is CASKRPVEPGRETQYF. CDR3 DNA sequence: TGTGCCAGCAAACGTCCCGTAGAACCAGGGAGGGAGACCCAGTACTTC.

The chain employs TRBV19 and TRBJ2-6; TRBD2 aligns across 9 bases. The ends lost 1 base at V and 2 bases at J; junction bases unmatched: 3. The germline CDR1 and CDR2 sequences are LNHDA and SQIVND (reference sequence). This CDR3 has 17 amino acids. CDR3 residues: CASSIGLAGPGANVLTF. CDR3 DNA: TGTGCCAGTAGTATAGGCCTAGCGGGACCTGGGGCCAACGTCCTGACTTTC.